Described below is a single T cell receptor (beta chain) sequence and its context. The sample's time point: baseline pretreatment blood. Treatment here: 15 Gy SBRT to primary tumor, nephrectomy 4 weeks later. Clear cell pathology was present in this patient's renal cell carcinoma. The sample comes from a study of radiation and T cells in renal cell carcinoma. Using immunoSEQ multiplex PCR, the repertoire was profiled, and TCRdb retains in-frame clones only, with some absent. The sample shows 130,000 or so clones, around nine tenths of them seen only once. The CDR3 length is 14 residues. The V and J ends lost 5 bases and 2 bases respectively, with 13 bases between them. Germline V lookup: CDR1 SGHDT, CDR2 YYEEEE.

This chain uses TRBV5-6 with TRBJ1-2; no definite D call. This TCR came from a woman between 50 and 59 years old with renal cell carcinoma. The sequencing here drew on blood, taken from a patient whose treatment included radiotherapy and nephrectomy. In DNA, the CDR3 is TGTGCCAGCAGTAGCCTGGGCCTCAACTATGGCTACACCTTC. It yields the protein CASSSLGLNYGYTF.